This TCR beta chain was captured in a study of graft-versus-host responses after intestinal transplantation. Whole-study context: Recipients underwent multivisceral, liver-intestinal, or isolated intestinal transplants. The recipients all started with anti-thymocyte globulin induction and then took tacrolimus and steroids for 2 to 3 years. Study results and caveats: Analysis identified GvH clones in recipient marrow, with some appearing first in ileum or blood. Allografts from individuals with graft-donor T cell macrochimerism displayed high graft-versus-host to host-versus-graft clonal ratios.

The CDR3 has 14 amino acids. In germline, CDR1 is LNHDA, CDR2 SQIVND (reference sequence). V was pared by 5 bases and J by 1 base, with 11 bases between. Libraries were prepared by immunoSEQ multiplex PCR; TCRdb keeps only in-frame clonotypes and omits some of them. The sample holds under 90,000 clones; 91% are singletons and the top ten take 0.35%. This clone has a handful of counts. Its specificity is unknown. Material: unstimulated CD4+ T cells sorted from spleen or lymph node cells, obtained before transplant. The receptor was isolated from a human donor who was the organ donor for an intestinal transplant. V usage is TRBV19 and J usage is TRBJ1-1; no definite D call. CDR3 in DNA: TGTGCCAGTAGTCAATATGCGGGGAACACTGAAGCTTTCTTT. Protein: CASSQYAGNTEAFF. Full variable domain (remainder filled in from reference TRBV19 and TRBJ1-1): DGGITQSPKYLFRKEGQNVTLSCEQNLNHDAMYWYRQDPGQGLRLIYYSQIVNDFQKGDIAEGYSVSREKKESFPLTVTSAQKNPTAFYLCASSQYAGNTEAFFGQGTRLTVV.